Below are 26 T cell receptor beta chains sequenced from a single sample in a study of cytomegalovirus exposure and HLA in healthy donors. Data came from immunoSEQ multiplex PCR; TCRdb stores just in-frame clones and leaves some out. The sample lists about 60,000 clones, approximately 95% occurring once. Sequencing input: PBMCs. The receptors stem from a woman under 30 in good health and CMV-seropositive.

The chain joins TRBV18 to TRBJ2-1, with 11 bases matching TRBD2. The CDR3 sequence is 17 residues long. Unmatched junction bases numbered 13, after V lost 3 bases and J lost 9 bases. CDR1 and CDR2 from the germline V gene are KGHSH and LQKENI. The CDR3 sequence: CASSPSSNSGRAREQFF. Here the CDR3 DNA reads TGTGCCAGCTCACCCTCCTCGAATAGCGGGAGGGCCCGTGAGCAGTTCTTC.

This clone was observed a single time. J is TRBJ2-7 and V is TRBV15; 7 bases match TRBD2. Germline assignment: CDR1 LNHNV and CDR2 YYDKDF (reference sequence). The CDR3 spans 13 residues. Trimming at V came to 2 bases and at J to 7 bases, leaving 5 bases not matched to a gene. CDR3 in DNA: TGTGCCACCAGCAGAAGACTAGCTTGGGAGCAGTACTTC. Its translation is CATSRRLAWEQYF.

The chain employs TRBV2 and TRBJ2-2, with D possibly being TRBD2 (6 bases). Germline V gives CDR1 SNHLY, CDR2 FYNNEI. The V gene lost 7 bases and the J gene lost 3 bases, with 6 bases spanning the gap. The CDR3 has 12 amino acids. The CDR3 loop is CASTSDTGELFF. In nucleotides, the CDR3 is TGTGCCAGCACTAGCGACACCGGGGAGCTGTTTTTT.

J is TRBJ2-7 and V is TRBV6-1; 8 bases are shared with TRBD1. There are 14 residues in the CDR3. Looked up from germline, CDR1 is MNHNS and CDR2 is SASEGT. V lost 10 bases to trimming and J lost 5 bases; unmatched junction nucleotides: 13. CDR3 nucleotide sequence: TGTGCCACCCCAAAGTTCCAGGGGGCGAACGAGCAGTACTTC. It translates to CATPKFQGANEQYF.

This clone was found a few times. CDR3 amino acids: CASSLSPSGFNGYTF. The CDR3 region has the DNA TGTGCCAGCAGCTTAAGCCCCTCAGGGTTTAATGGCTACACCTTC. This chain links TRBV7-3 with TRBJ1-2; D is perhaps TRBD1 (5 bases). The germline V gene encodes CDR1 SGHTA and CDR2 FQGTGA. CDR3 length: 15 residues. Trimming cost V 1 base and J 6 bases, with 15 bases left between them.

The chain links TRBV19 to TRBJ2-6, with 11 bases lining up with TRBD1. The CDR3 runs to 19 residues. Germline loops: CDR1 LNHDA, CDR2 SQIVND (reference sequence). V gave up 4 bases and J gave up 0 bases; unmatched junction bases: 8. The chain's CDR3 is CASSNGQGAGVSGANVLTF. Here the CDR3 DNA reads TGTGCCAGTAGTAACGGACAGGGGGCGGGAGTCTCTGGGGCCAACGTCCTGACTTTC.

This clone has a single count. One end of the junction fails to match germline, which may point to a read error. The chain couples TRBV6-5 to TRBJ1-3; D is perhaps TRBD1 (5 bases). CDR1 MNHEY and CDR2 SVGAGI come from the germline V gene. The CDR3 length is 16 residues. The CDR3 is CASSYSRQSSGSTIYF. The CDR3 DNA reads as TGTGCCAGCAGTTACTCGCGACAGAGCTCTGGAAGCACCATATATTTT.

Written as DNA, the CDR3 is TGTGCCAGCAGCTTGGGACTAGCGGGAACCTACGAGCAGTACTTC. Its translation: CASSLGLAGTYEQYF. This chain connects TRBV5-5 to TRBJ2-7, with 11 bases aligning to TRBD2. Trimming at V came to 0 bases and at J to 2 bases, leaving 1 base not matched to a gene. This CDR3 region has 15 residues. CDR1 is SGHKS, CDR2 YYEKEE, per germline (reference sequence).

As DNA, the CDR3 is TGTGCCAGCAGTTTGGGAGGGAGCCAAGAGACCCAGTACTTC. Translated: CASSLGGSQETQYF. This rearrangement joins TRBV28 to TRBJ2-5; 7 bases match TRBD2. V was clipped by 3 bases and J by 1 base; unmatched bases: 2. The CDR3 spans 14 residues. CDR1 and CDR2 from the germline V gene are MDHEN and SYDVKM.

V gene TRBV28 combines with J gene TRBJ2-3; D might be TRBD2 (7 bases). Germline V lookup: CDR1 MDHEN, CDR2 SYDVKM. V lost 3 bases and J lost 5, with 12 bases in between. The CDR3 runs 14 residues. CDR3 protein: CASSFGGAVDTQYF. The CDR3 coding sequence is TGTGCCAGCAGTTTTGGGGGGGCAGTAGATACGCAGTATTTT.

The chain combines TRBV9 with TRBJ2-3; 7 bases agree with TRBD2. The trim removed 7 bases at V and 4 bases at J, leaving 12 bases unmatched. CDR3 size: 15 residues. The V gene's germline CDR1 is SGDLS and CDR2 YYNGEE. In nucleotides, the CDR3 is TGTGCCAGCTACCCGGGGGGAGGGTTCCCAGATACGCAGTATTTT. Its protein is CASYPGGGFPDTQYF. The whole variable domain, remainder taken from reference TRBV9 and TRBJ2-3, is DSGVTQTPKHLITATGQRVTLRCSPRSGDLSVYWYQQSLDQGLQFLIQYYNGEERAKGNILERFSAQQFPDLHSELNLSSLELGDSALYFCASYPGGGFPDTQYFGPGTRLTVL.

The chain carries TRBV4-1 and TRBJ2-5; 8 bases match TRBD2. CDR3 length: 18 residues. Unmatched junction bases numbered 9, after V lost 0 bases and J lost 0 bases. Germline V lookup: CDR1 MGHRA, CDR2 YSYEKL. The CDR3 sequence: CASSQDPGGDGNQETQYF. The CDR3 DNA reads TGCGCCAGCAGCCAAGATCCGGGGGGGGACGGGAACCAAGAGACCCAGTACTTC.

This chain's CDR3 is CASSGAQETQYF. CDR3 nucleotides: TGTGCCAGCAGCGGGGCCCAAGAGACCCAGTACTTC. The chain combines TRBV9 with TRBJ2-5; D not certain. Germline V gives CDR1 SGDLS, CDR2 YYNGEE. V was shortened by 3 bases and J by 1 base, with 4 bases between the two germline ends. The CDR3 is made up of 12 amino acids.

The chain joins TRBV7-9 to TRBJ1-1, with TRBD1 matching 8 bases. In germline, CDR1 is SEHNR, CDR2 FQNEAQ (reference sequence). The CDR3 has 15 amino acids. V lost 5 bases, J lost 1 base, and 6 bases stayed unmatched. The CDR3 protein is CASSTFQGANTEAFF. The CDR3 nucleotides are TGTGCCAGCAGCACCTTCCAGGGGGCGAACACTGAAGCTTTCTTT.

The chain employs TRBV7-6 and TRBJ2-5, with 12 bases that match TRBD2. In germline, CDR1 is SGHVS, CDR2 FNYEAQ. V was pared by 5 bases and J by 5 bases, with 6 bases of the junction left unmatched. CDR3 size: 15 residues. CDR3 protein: CASSLLAGGRETQYF. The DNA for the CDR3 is TGTGCCAGCAGCCTACTAGCGGGGGGACGGGAGACCCAGTACTTC.

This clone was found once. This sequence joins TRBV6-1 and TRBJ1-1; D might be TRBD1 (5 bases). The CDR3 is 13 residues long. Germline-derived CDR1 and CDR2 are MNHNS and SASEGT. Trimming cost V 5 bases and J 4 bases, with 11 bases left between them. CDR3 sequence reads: CASSPGGITEAFF. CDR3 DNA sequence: TGTGCCAGCAGTCCGGGGGGGATCACTGAAGCTTTCTTT.

The CDR3 DNA is TGTGCCAGCAGTTTCCCGGGAACGTTCCACTACGAGCAGTACTTC. Its protein product is CASSFPGTFHYEQYF. The chain is built from TRBV28 and TRBJ2-7; TRBD2 is a possible D gene (5 bases). V lost 3 bases and J 3 bases, leaving 15 bases between the germline ends. The CDR3 sequence is 15 residues long. Per germline, CDR1 MDHEN and CDR2 SYDVKM.

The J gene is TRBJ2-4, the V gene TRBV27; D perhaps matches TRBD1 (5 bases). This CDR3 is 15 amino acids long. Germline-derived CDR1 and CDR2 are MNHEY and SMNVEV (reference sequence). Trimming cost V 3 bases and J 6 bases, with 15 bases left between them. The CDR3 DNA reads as TGTGCCAGCAGTTTTGGGGCATCCACCGTAAACATTCAGTACTTC. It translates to CASSFGASTVNIQYF.

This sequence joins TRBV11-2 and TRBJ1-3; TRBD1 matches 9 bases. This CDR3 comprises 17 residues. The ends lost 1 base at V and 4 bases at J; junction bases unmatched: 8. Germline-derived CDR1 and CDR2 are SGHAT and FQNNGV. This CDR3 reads CASSLASTGGGGNTIYF. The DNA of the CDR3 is TGTGCCAGCAGCTTAGCATCTACAGGGGGCGGAGGAAACACCATATATTTT. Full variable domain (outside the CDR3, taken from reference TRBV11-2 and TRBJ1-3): EAGVAQSPRYKIIEKRQSVAFWCNPISGHATLYWYQQILGQGPKLLIQFQNNGVVDDSQLPKDRFSAERLKGVDSTLKIQPAKLEDSAVYLCASSLASTGGGGNTIYFGEGSWLTVV.

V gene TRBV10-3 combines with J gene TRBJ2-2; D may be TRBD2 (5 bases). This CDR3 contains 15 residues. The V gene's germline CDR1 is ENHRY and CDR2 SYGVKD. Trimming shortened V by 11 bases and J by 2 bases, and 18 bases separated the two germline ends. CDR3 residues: CAAAGVTSNTGELFF. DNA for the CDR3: TGTGCCGCCGCCGGGGTGACCAGCAACACCGGGGAGCTGTTTTTT.

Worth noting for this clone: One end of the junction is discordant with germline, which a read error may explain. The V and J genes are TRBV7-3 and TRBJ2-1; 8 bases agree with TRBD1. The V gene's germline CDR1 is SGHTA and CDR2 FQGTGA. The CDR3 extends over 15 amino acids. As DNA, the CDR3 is TGTGCCAGCAGCCGCGAGCAGGGGGCCTATAATGAGCAGTTCTTC. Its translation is CASSREQGAYNEQFF.

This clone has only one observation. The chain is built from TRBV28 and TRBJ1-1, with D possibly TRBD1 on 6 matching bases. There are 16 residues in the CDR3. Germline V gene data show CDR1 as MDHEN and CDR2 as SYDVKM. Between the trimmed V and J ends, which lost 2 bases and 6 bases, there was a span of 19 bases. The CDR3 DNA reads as TGTGCCAGCAGTTTACCTGTGGGGGCTTCGGGTTCTGAAGCTTTCTTT. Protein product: CASSLPVGASGSEAFF.

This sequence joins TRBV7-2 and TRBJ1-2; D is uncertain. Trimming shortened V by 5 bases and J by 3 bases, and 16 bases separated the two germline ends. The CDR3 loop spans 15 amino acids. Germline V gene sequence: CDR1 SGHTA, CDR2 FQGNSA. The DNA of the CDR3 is TGTGCCAGCAGCCCTCGCGGCAGAAGTGACTATGGCTACACCTTC. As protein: CASSPRGRSDYGYTF.

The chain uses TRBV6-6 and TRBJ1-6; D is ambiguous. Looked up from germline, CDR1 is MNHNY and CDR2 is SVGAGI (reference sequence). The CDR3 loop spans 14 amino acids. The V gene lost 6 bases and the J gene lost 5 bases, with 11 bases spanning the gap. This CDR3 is CASSRGQDNSPLHF. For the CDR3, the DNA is TGTGCCAGCAGCCGAGGCCAAGATAATTCACCCCTCCACTTT.

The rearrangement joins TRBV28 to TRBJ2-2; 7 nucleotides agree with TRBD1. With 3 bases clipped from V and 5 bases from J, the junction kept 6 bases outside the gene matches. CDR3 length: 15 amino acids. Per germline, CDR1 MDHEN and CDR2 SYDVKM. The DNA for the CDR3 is TGTGCCAGCAGTTTCCGAGCAGGGGGTACCGGGGAGCTGTTTTTT. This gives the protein CASSFRAGGTGELFF.

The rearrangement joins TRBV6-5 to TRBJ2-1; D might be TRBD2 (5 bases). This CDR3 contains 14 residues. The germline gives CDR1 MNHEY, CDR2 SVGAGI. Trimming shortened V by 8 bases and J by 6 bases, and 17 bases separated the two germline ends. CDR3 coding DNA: TGTGCCAGCTCCGCCGTGAGCGGAGGCAATGAGCAGTTCTTC. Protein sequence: CASSAVSGGNEQFF.